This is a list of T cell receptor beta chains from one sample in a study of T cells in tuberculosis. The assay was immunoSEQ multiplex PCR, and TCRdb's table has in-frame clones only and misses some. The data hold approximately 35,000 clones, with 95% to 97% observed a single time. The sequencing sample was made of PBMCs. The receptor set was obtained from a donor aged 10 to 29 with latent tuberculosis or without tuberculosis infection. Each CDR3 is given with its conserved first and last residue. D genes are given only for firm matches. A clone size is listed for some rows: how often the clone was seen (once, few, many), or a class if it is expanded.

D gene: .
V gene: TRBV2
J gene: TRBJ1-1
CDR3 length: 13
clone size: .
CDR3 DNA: TGTGCCAGCAGTGATGCAGGGATCACTGAAGCTTTCTTT
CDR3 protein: CASSDAGITEAFF

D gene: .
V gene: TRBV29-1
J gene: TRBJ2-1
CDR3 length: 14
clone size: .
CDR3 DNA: TGCAGCGTCAACAGGGTCAGCTCCTACAATGAGCAGTTCTTC
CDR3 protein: CSVNRVSSYNEQFF

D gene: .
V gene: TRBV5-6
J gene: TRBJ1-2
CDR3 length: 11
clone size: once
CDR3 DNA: TGTGCCAGCAGCCGGGGGGTCGGCTACACCTTC
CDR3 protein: CASSRGVGYTF

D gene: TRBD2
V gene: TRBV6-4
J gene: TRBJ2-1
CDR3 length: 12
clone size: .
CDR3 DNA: TGTGCCAGCAGTTCTAGCGGGGGGGGGCAGTTCTTC
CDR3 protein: CASSSSGGGQFF

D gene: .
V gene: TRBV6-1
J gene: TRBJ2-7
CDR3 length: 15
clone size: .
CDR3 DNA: TGTGCCAGCAGCCCTATCTGGACTAACACCTACGAGCAGTACTTC
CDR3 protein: CASSPIWTNTYEQYF

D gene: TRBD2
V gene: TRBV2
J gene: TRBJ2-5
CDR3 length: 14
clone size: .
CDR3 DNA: TGTGCCAGCAGTGGTCAGCGGGGCGGGGAGACCCAGTACTTC
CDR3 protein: CASSGQRGGETQYF

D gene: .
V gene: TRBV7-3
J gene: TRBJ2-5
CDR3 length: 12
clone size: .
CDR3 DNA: TGTGCCAGCAGCTTAGGGGGGAGTTTCCAGTACTTC
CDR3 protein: CASSLGGSFQYF

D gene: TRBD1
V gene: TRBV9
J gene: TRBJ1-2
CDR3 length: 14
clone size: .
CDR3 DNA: TGTGCCAGCAGCGCCGACAGGGTAGTAGGTGGCTACACCTTC
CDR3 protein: CASSADRVVGGYTF

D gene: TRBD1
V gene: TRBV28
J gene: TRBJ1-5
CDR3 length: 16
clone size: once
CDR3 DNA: TGTGCCAGCGCCCCCGGGACAGGGGGAGGCAATCAGCCCCAGCATTTT
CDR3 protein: CASAPGTGGGNQPQHF

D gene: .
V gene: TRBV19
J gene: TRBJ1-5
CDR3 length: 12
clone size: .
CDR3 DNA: TGTGCCAGTTGGACTATGGGTCAGCCCCAGCATTTT
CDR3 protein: CASWTMGQPQHF

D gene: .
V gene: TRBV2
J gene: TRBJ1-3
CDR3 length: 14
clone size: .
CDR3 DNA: TGTGCCAGCGATGCTCTAAGGCGGGGAAACACCATATATTTT
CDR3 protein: CASDALRRGNTIYF

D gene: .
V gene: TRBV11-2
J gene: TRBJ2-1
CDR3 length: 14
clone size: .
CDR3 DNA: TGTGCCAGCAAGAAAGGACACAATTACAATGAGCAGTTCTTC
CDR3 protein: CASKKGHNYNEQFF

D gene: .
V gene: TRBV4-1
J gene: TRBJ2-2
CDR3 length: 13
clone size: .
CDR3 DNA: TGCGCCAGCAGCCATGACATCTTCGGGGAGCTGTTTTTT
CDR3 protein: CASSHDIFGELFF

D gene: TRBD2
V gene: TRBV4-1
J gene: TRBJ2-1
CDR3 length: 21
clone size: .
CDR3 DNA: TGCGCCAGCAGCCAAGTCTTAACCCCTAGCGGGCAATACAGCTCCTACAATGAGCAGTTCTTC
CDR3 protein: CASSQVLTPSGQYSSYNEQFF

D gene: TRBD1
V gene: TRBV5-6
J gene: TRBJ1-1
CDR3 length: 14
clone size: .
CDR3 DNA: TGTGCCAGCAGCCCGACAGGGTTGAACACTGAAGCTTTCTTT
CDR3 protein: CASSPTGLNTEAFF

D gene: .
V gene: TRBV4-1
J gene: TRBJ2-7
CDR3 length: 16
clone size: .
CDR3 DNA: TGCGCCAGCAGCCCAGTTCGCCAGACAGTTACCTACGAGCAGTACTTC
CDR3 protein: CASSPVRQTVTYEQYF

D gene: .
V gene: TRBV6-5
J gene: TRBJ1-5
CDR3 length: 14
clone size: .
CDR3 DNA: TGTGCCAGCCGATCTAATGGTGAGAGCCAGCCCCAGCATTTT
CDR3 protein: CASRSNGESQPQHF

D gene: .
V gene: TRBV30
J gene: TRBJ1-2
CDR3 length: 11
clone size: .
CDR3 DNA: TGTGCCTGGAGTTACAGGGACGGCTACACCTTC
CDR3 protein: CAWSYRDGYTF

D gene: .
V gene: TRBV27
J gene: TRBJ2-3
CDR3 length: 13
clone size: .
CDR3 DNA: TGTGCCAGCAGTGATACACCGGGAGATACGCAGTATTTT
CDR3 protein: CASSDTPGDTQYF

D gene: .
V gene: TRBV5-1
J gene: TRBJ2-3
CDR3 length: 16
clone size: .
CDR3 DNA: TGCGCCAGCAGCTTGGCCTTTCAGGGGTCCACAGATACGCAGTATTTT
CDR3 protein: CASSLAFQGSTDTQYF

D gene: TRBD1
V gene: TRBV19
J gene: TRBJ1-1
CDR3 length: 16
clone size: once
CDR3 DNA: TGTGCCAGTAGTACTCTACCCGGACAGGGGAACACTGAAGCTTTCTTT
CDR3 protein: CASSTLPGQGNTEAFF

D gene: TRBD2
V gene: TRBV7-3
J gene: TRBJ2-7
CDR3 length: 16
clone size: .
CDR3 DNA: TGTGCCAGCAGCCCTCAAGGGACTAGCGGTACCTACGAGCAGTACTTC
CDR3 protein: CASSPQGTSGTYEQYF

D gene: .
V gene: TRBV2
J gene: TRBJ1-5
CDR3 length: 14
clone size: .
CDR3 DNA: TGTGCCAGCAGTGCAGACAGGTTTGATCAGCCCCAGCATTTT
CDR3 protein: CASSADRFDQPQHF

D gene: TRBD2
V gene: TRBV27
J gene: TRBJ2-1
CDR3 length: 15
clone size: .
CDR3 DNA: TGTGCCAGCAGTGATCCGGGACTAGCAATATATGAGCAGTTCTTC
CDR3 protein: CASSDPGLAIYEQFF

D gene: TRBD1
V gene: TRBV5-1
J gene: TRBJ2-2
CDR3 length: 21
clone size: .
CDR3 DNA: TGCGCCAGCAGCTTAATATTGGGACAGGGGTATCTTTTGAATCGCCCCGGGGAGCTGTTTTTT
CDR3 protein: CASSLILGQGYLLNRPGELFF

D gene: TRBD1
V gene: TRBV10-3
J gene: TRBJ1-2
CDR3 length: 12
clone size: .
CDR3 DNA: TGTGCCAGCTCCGACAGGGACTATGGCTACACCTTC
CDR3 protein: CASSDRDYGYTF

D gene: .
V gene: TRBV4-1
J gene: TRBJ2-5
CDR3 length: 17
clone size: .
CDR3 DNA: TGCGCCAGCAGCCAGAGGGGGAGGGGACGCGTGGCGGAGACCCAGTACTTC
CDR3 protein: CASSQRGRGRVAETQYF

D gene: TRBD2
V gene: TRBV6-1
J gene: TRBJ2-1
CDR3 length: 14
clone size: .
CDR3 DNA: TGTGCCACCGCCGGGACTAGCGCTTACAATGAGCAGTTCTTC
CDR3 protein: CATAGTSAYNEQFF

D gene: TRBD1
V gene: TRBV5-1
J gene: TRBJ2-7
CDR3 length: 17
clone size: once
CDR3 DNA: TGCGCCAGCAGCTTGCGGCCCCAGGGGGAGAGCTCCTACGAGCAGTACTTC
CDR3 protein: CASSLRPQGESSYEQYF

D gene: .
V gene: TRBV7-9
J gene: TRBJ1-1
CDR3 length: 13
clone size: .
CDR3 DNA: TGTGCCAGCAGCCTTAAGTTTAGCACTGAAGCTTTCTTT
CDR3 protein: CASSLKFSTEAFF

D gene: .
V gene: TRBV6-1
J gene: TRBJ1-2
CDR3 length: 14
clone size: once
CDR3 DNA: TGTGCCAGCATTACAGGTCAGGGGAACTATGGCTACACCTTC
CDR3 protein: CASITGQGNYGYTF

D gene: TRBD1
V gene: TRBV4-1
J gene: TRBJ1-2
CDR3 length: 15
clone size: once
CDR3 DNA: TGCGCCAGCAGCCAAGAGGGGACAGGGGGATATGGCTACACCTTC
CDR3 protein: CASSQEGTGGYGYTF

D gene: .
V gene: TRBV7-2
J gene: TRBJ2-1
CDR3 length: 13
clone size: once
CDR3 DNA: TGTGCCAGTAGCCCAAACTCCTACAATGAGCAGTTCTTC
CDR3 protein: CASSPNSYNEQFF

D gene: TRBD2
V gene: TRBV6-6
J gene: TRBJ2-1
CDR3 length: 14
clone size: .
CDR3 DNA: TGTGCCAGCAGGGGGACTAGCGTGAACAATGAGCAGTTCTTC
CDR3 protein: CASRGTSVNNEQFF

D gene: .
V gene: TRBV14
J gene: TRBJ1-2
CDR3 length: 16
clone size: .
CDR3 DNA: TGTGCCAGCAGCCAAGCTGAACACCTGATGAACTATGGCTACACCTTC
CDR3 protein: CASSQAEHLMNYGYTF

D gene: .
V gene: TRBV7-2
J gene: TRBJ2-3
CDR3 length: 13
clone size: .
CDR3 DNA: TGTGCCAGCAGCCTCGGGACTTCAGATACGCAGTATTTT
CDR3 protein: CASSLGTSDTQYF

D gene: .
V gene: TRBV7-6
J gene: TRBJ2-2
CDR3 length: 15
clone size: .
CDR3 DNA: TGTGCCAGCAGCTCAACGACAACGTCCACCGGGGAGCTGTTTTTT
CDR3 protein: CASSSTTTSTGELFF

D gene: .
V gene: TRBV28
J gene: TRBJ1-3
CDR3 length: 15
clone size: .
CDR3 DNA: TGTGCCAGCAGGCGGGGGAATATAGCTGGAAACACCATATATTTT
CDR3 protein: CASRRGNIAGNTIYF

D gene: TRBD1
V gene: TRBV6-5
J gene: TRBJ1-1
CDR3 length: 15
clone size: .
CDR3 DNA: TGTGCCAGCAGTCACCGGACAGGAAGAAACACTGAAGCTTTCTTT
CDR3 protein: CASSHRTGRNTEAFF

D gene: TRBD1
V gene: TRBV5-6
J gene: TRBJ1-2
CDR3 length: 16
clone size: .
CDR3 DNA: TGTGCCAGCAGCCAGAGCTGGCACAGGGGGCTCTATGGCTACACCTTC
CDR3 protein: CASSQSWHRGLYGYTF

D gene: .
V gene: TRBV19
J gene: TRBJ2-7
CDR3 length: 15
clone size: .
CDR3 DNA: TGTGCCAGTAGTATAGGGTACAGATACTTCTACGAGCAGTACTTC
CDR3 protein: CASSIGYRYFYEQYF

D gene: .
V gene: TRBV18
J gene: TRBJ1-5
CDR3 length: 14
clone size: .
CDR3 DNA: TGTGCCAGCTCACCCACAGATTCCAATCAGCCCCAGCATTTT
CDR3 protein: CASSPTDSNQPQHF

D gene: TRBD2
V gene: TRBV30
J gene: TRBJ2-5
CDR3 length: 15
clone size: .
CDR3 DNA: TGTGCCTGGAGTCCTCTCCGGGGGGGTTCGGAGACCCAGTACTTC
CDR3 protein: CAWSPLRGGSETQYF

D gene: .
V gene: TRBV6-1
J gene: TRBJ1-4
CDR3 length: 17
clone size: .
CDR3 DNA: TGTGCCAGCAGTGAGTACGGTTTGCGGAGAACTAATGAAAAACTGTTTTTT
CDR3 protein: CASSEYGLRRTNEKLFF

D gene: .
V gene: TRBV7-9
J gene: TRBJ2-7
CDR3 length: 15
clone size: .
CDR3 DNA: TGTGCCAGCAGCTTAGCAGGAGCGAAGACTTACGAGCAGTACTTC
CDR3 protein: CASSLAGAKTYEQYF

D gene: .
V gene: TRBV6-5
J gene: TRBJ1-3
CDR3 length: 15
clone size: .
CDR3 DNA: TGTGCCAGCAGTTACTCGATGGTCCGGGGAAACACCATATATTTT
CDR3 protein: CASSYSMVRGNTIYF

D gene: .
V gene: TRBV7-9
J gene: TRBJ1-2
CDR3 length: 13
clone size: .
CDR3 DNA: TGTGCCAGCAGCTCAGACAGATACTATGGCTACACCTTC
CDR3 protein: CASSSDRYYGYTF

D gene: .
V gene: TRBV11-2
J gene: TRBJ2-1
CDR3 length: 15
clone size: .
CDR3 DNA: TGTGCCAGCAGCGTGGCAGGGATTGACTACAATGAGCAGTTCTTC
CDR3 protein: CASSVAGIDYNEQFF

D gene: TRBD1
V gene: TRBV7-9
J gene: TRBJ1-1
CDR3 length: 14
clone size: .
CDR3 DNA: TGTGCCAGCAGCCCAGGGACAGCGAACACTGAAGCTTTCTTT
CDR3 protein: CASSPGTANTEAFF

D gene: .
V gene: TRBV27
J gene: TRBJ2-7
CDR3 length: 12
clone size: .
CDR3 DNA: TGTGCCGCCGGGGTAAGAGCCTACGAGCAGTACTTC
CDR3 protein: CAAGVRAYEQYF

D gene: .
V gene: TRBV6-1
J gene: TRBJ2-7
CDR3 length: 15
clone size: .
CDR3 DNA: TGTGCCAGCAGTGCAGGACAGTACCGCTCCTACGAGCAGTACTTC
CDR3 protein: CASSAGQYRSYEQYF

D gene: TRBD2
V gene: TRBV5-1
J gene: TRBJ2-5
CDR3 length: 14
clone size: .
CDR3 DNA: TGCGCCAGCAGCTTGGATAGCGGGGAAGAGACCCAGTACTTC
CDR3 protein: CASSLDSGEETQYF

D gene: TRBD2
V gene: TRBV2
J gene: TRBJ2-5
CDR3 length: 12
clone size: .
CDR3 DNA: TGTGCCAGCAGGACTAGCGGGGAGACCCAGTACTTC
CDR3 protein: CASRTSGETQYF